This T cell receptor (beta chain) was retrieved from a study of blood T cell repertoires in COVID-19. This CDR3 contains 13 residues. Germline values: CDR1 SNHLY, CDR2 FYNNEI. V dropped 2 bases and J dropped 6 bases, with 9 bases sitting between them. Sequenced by immunoSEQ multiplex PCR; TCRdb stores in-frame clones only, minus some. The sample holds 150,000 to 200,000 clones, 60% to 85% seen once. Sequencing input: peripheral blood. The sequence came from a man aged 55 to 69 with active or convalescent COVID-19. The rearrangement joins TRBV2 to TRBJ2-3; no definite D call. The CDR3 DNA reads TGTGCCAGCAGTGAATATCGGGTCGATACGCAGTATTTT. Its translation: CASSEYRVDTQYF.